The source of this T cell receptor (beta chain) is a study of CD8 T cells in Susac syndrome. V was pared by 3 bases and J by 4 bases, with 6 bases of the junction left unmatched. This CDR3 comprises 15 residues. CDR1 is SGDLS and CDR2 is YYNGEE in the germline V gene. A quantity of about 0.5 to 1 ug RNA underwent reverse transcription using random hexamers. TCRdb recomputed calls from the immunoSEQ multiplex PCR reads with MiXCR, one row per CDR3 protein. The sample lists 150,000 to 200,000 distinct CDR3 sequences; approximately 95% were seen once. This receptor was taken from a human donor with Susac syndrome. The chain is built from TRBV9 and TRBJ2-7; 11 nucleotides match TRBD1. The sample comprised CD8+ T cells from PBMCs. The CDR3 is CASSAGQGVQYEQYF. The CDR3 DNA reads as TGTGCCAGCAGCGCGGGACAGGGGGTTCAGTACGAGCAGTACTTC.